This TCR beta chain was identified in a study of tumor-infiltrating lymphocytes in primary liver carcinoma. Blood RNA was derived from unsorted whole blood, and germline DNA was extracted too. The CDR3 consists of 14 residues. Trimming left V 2 bases short and J 6 bases short, with 11 bases between. The table lists this clonotype with many counts. The authors made TCR beta cDNA from 500 to 600 ng total RNA with a constant-region primer. ARM-PCR was slightly modified, and three nested multiplex PCR rounds with it gave rise to the TCR beta libraries. The first two PCR rounds used TRBV1-TRBV30 primers with a Cbeta primer, 10 cycles each. MiXCR was run by TCRdb on the multiplex PCR reads, yielding one entry per CDR3 protein. The sample includes approximately 210,000 distinct CDR3 sequences, around 60% seen only once; the top ten take under 7.5%.

Sequencing input: peripheral blood. This chain links TRBV12-3 or TRBV12-4 with TRBJ2-1; no reliable D call. This TCR derives from a woman aged 55-69 years with primary liver carcinoma and hepatitis B virus infection. CDR3 bases: TGTGCCAGCAGTTTAATCGCCGGCATCAATGAGCAGTTCTTC. This translates into CASSLIAGINEQFF.